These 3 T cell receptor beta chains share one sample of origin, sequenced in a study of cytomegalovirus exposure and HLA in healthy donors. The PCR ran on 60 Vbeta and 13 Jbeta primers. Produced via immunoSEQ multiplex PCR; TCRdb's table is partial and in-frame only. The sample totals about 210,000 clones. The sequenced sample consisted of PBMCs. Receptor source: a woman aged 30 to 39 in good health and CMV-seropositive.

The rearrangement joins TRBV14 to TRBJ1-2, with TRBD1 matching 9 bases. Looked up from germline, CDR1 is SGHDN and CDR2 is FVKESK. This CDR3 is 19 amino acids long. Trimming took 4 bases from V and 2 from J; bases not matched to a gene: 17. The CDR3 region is CASSPQPGTGIGGNYGYTF. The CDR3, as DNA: TGTGCCAGCAGCCCGCAGCCCGGGACAGGGATTGGAGGCAACTATGGCTACACCTTC.

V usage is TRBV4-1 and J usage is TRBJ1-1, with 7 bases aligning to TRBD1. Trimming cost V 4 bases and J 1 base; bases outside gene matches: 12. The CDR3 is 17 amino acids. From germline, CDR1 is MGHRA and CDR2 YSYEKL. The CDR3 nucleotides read TGCGCCAGCAGCCTAGGACAGGTGAGAGTAAAGAACACTGAAGCTTTCTTT. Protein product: CASSLGQVRVKNTEAFF.

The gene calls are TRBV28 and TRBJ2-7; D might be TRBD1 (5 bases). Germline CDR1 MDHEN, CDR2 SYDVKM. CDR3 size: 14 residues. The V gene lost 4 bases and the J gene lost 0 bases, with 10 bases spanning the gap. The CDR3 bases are TGTGCCAGCAGTTCTCGACAGAGCTCCTACGAGCAGTACTTC. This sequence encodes CASSSRQSSYEQYF.